Below, one T cell receptor (beta chain) is given with its context. J lost 6 bases, V lost 10 bases, and 10 bases had no gene match. Germline loops: CDR1 MNHEY, CDR2 SMNVEV (reference sequence). The CDR3 consists of 13 residues. This record belongs to a study of CD8+ T cells in alopecia areata. The sequencing template was cDNA reverse transcribed from extracted RNA. Some clones are missing from TCRdb's copy, which holds only in-frame ones; the method was immunoSEQ multiplex PCR. The table lists 200,000 or so clones, about three fifths of them singletons. The V gene is TRBV27, the J gene TRBJ2-3; 7 positions agree with TRBD1. The specimen comprised CD4+ T cells sorted from blood, sampled at week 0. The sequence came from a human donor with alopecia areata. The CDR3 DNA follows: TGTGCCACTATGACAGGGCGTCGGGATACGCAGTATTTT. Its translation is CATMTGRRDTQYF.